The 27 T cell receptor beta chains listed next were all sequenced from one sample in a study of blood T cell repertoires in COVID-19. Profiled with immunoSEQ multiplex PCR; TCRdb holds only in-frame clones, not every one. The sample includes approximately 90,000 clones, roughly 85% of them seen just once. The sample consisted of peripheral blood. These receptors were taken from an elderly man with acute or convalescent COVID-19.

This clone was detected only a few times. The genes are TRBV5-6 and TRBJ2-7, with D perhaps TRBD2 (5 bases). Germline V CDR1 and CDR2: SGHDT, YYEEEE. The CDR3 spans 13 residues. V gave up 4 bases and J gave up 3 bases, with 11 bases separating them. CDR3 amino acids: CASSPGNFYEQYF. In DNA form, the CDR3 reads TGTGCCAGCAGCCCCGGGAACTTCTACGAGCAGTACTTC.

The chain couples TRBV3-1 (or the pseudogene TRBV3-2) to TRBJ2-1; 8 nucleotides match TRBD1. This CDR3 is 16 amino acids long. V dropped 8 bases and J dropped 8; count of bases not matched to a gene: 17. Germline loops: CDR1 LGHDT, CDR2 YNNKEL (reference sequence). CDR3 sequence: CASLSTAGGHRDEQFF. CDR3 nucleotides: TGTGCCAGCTTATCCACGGCAGGGGGCCATAGGGATGAGCAGTTCTTC.

This sequence joins TRBV19 and TRBJ1-2, with 8 positions matching TRBD1. V was clipped by 3 bases and J by 7 bases; unmatched bases: 7. This CDR3 has 14 residues. The germline V gene encodes CDR1 LNHDA and CDR2 SQIVND (reference sequence). CDR3 in DNA: TGTGCCAGTAGTATGACGAGGACAGGGACTGGCTACACCTTC. It translates to CASSMTRTGTGYTF.

The chain joins TRBV7-3 to TRBJ2-3; D possibly corresponds to TRBD1 (5 bases). CDR1 is SGHTA and CDR2 is FQGTGA in the germline V gene. This CDR3 comprises 14 residues. The V and J ends lost 1 base and 2 bases respectively, with 7 bases between them. The CDR3 DNA is TGTGCCAGCAGCTTAAACAGGTTCACAGATACGCAGTATTTT. This codes for CASSLNRFTDTQYF.

This clone was seen just once. The rearrangement links TRBV28 to TRBJ1-5; D might be TRBD1 (5 bases). Germline V gene data show CDR1 as MDHEN and CDR2 as SYDVKM. Trimming removed 7 bases at V and 2 bases at J, with 15 bases between. CDR3 size: 15 residues. The chain's CDR3 is CASNAPGNGNQPQHF. As DNA, the CDR3 is TGTGCCAGCAATGCCCCAGGGAACGGCAATCAGCCCCAGCATTTT.

In DNA form, the CDR3 reads TGCGCCAGCAGCTTTTTACCTCGGACAGGTACTAATGAAAAACTGTTTTTT. Its translation is CASSFLPRTGTNEKLFF. V and J are TRBV5-1 and TRBJ1-4, with 7 positions matching TRBD1. This CDR3 is built from 17 residues. Germline V gives CDR1 SGHRS, CDR2 YFSETQ. With V trimmed by 2 bases and J by 2 bases, 9 bases remained unmatched.

This clone has just one count. The chain joins TRBV4-3 to TRBJ2-3, with a weak D call TRBD1 (5 bases). The CDR3 runs 15 residues. V shed 1 base and J shed 3 bases, with 11 bases lying between them. Germline lookup yields CDR1 LGHNA and CDR2 YSLEER. As DNA, the CDR3 is TGCGCCAGCAGCCAAGGGGGCCGGAATACAGATACGCAGTATTTT. Translating it yields CASSQGGRNTDTQYF.

This chain links TRBV19 with TRBJ1-3; the D gene is possibly TRBD1 (5 bases). The germline V gene has CDR1 LNHDA and CDR2 SQIVND (reference sequence). The germline V and J ends were trimmed by 4 bases and 0 bases, with 13 bases remaining between them. The CDR3 has 16 residues. The DNA for the CDR3 is TGTGCCAGTAGTAGGACATTCTCAAGCTCTGGAAACACCATATATTTT. Translated, it gives CASSRTFSSSGNTIYF.

The chain recombines TRBV5-1 with TRBJ1-3; D possibly corresponds to TRBD1 (6 bases). V was clipped by 0 bases and J by 0 bases, with 10 bases between them. Germline loops: CDR1 SGHRS, CDR2 YFSETQ. The CDR3 consists of 16 residues. The CDR3 nucleotides read TGCGCCAGCAGCTTGGATGGGACACACTCTGGAAACACCATATATTTT. Residues: CASSLDGTHSGNTIYF.

The chain has TRBV3-1 (or the pseudogene TRBV3-2) and TRBJ2-5; 14 bases line up with TRBD2. The germline CDR1 and CDR2 sequences are LGHDT and YNNKEL (reference sequence). The CDR3 totals 13 residues. Trimming at V came to 4 bases and at J to 12 bases, leaving 4 bases not matched to a gene. This CDR3 is CASSPGTSGSEYF. The CDR3 region has the DNA TGTGCCAGCAGCCCGGGGACTAGCGGGAGTGAGTACTTC.

The rearrangement links TRBV28 to TRBJ2-7; weak D call: TRBD2 (6 bases). The CDR3 spans 23 residues. Trimming pared 5 bases from V and 9 bases from J, leaving 47 bases between. CDR1 is MDHEN and CDR2 is SYDVKM in the germline V gene. The CDR3 DNA reads as TGTGCCAGCAGTCTCCTTCAGGCGACCCCGCTCCCCCCTCTTAGCGGCCCCAAGGAGGTGCAGTACTTC. Translated, it gives CASSLLQATPLPPLSGPKEVQYF.

The chain links TRBV28 to TRBJ2-2; 10 bases line up with TRBD1. CDR1 is MDHEN, CDR2 SYDVKM, per germline. CDR3 length: 15 residues. With 4 bases clipped from V and 3 bases from J, the junction kept 2 bases outside the gene matches. The CDR3 nucleotides read TGTGCCAGCAGTTCCGGGACAGGGGACACCGGGGAGCTGTTTTTT. Protein sequence: CASSSGTGDTGELFF.

The V call is TRBV6-2 or TRBV6-3, the J call TRBJ1-2, with 9 bases lining up with TRBD1. There are 14 residues in the CDR3. From germline, CDR1 is MNHEY and CDR2 SVGEGT. V was clipped by 5 bases and J by 4 bases; unmatched bases: 5. CDR3 nucleotides: TGTGCCAGCAGTCCCGGGACAGGGATCTATGGCTACACCTTC. Protein: CASSPGTGIYGYTF.

The chain employs TRBV5-1 and TRBJ2-3; 8 nucleotides match TRBD2. In germline, CDR1 is SGHRS, CDR2 YFSETQ. V was pared by 2 bases and J by 11 bases, with 10 bases of the junction left unmatched. The CDR3 runs 14 residues. CDR3 coding DNA: TGCGCCAGCAGCTTAACTAGCTCCGGGGGGGTGCAGTATTTT. Translation gives CASSLTSSGGVQYF.

The gene calls are TRBV30 and TRBJ1-4; weak D call: TRBD1 (5 bases). The V gene's germline CDR1 is GTSNPN and CDR2 SVGIG (reference sequence). Deletions cut 0 bases from V and 4 bases from J, with 15 bases between. The CDR3 is made up of 16 amino acids. CDR3 in DNA: TGTGCCTGGAGTGTACCGACGGGGAGGGGTAATGAAAAACTGTTTTTT. As protein: CAWSVPTGRGNEKLFF.

The chain recombines TRBV2 with TRBJ1-2; TRBD1 aligns across 7 bases. V was pared by 2 bases and J by 4 bases, with 7 bases of the junction left unmatched. Germline V lookup: CDR1 SNHLY, CDR2 FYNNEI. The CDR3 length is 15 residues. The CDR3: CASSEHGGDSYGYTF. For the CDR3, the DNA is TGTGCCAGCAGTGAACATGGTGGGGACAGCTATGGCTACACCTTC.

The chain is built from TRBV15 and TRBJ1-1, with D tentatively TRBD1 (5 bases). Germline CDR1 reads LNHNV; CDR2 reads YYDKDF (reference sequence). The CDR3 loop spans 15 amino acids. Trimming removed 0 bases at V and 0 bases at J, with 8 bases between. CDR3 in amino acids: CATSREAGMNTEAFF. CDR3 DNA sequence: TGTGCCACCAGCAGAGAGGCAGGGATGAACACTGAAGCTTTCTTT.

The chain joins TRBV18 to TRBJ1-1; D remains ambiguous. CDR1 is KGHSH and CDR2 is LQKENI in the germline V gene. The CDR3 totals 13 residues. Trimming pared 4 bases from V and 2 bases from J, leaving 8 bases between. The CDR3 region is CASSHAENTEAFF. The CDR3, as DNA: TGTGCCAGCTCACACGCAGAAAACACTGAAGCTTTCTTT.

The chain joins TRBV6-5 to TRBJ2-7; 10 nucleotides line up with TRBD2. Germline assignment: CDR1 MNHEY and CDR2 SVGAGI. This CDR3 is 13 amino acids long. V dropped 8 bases and J dropped 4; count of bases not matched to a gene: 5. The chain's CDR3 is CASHRTSGYEQYF. The CDR3 DNA reads as TGTGCCAGCCACAGGACTAGCGGATACGAGCAGTACTTC.

DNA of the CDR3: TGTGCCAGCAGTCCTCGGCCCGCGGTAGCAACCTATGGCTACACCTTC. This codes for CASSPRPAVATYGYTF. This chain uses TRBV27 with TRBJ1-2; D is uncertain. Trimming pared 5 bases from V and 4 bases from J, leaving 20 bases between. The CDR3 covers 16 residues. Germline V lookup: CDR1 MNHEY, CDR2 SMNVEV (reference sequence).

The chain employs TRBV6-1 and TRBJ1-5, with a possible D match to TRBD1 (6 bases). Germline V CDR1 and CDR2: MNHNS, SASEGT. The CDR3 is 18 amino acids. V shed 2 bases and J shed 0 bases, with 17 bases lying between them. The CDR3 loop is CASSEQIQGAYSNQPQHF. The CDR3 DNA is TGTGCCAGCAGTGAACAAATACAGGGAGCCTATAGCAATCAGCCCCAGCATTTT.

This clone was observed once. The chain combines TRBV20-1 with TRBJ1-2, with 7 bases identical to TRBD1. There are 13 residues in the CDR3. Germline assignment: CDR1 DFQATT and CDR2 SNEGSKA (reference sequence). After removal of 6 bases from V and 4 bases from J, the junction contained 8 bases not matched to a gene. CDR3 coding DNA: TGCAGTGCGAGTGACAGGGCAGCCTATGGCTACACCTTC. Its translation: CSASDRAAYGYTF.

V usage is TRBV7-2 and J usage is TRBJ2-1; D is possibly TRBD2 (6 bases). In germline, CDR1 is SGHTA, CDR2 FQGNSA. Deletions cut 5 bases from V and 4 bases from J, with 15 bases between. The CDR3 is 15 residues long. The CDR3 sequence is CASSPRVGGYNEQFF. The CDR3, as DNA: TGTGCCAGCAGCCCCCGAGTGGGGGGATACAATGAGCAGTTCTTC.

V and J are TRBV6-5 and TRBJ1-5; unclear D gene. The CDR3 consists of 14 residues. V lost 5 bases and J 0 bases, leaving 8 bases between the germline ends. The germline CDR1 and CDR2 sequences are MNHEY and SVGAGI. CDR3 nucleotides: TGTGCCAGCAGTAGTCAGGTTAGCAATCAGCCCCAGCATTTT. It encodes CASSSQVSNQPQHF.

The chain carries TRBV7-2 and TRBJ1-2; possibly TRBD1 for D (5 bases). The CDR3 has 14 residues. The V gene's germline CDR1 is SGHTA and CDR2 FQGNSA. Between the trimmed V and J ends, which lost 1 base and 4 bases, there was a span of 10 bases. Written as DNA, the CDR3 is TGTGCCAGCAGCTTAGGGGGCGGCTTCTATGGCTACACCTTC. As protein: CASSLGGGFYGYTF. Combining the CDR3 with reference TRBV7-2 and TRBJ1-2 gives the whole variable domain GAGVSQSPSNKVTEKGKDVELRCDPISGHTALYWYRQSLGQGLEFLIYFQGNSAPDKSGLPSDRFSAERTGGSVSTLTIQRTQQEDSAVYLCASSLGGGFYGYTFGSGTRLTVV.

This chain uses TRBV5-6 with TRBJ1-2, with 8 bases that match TRBD1. The CDR3 contains 14 residues. V lost 3 bases, J lost 1 base, and 2 bases stayed unmatched. Germline V gene sequence: CDR1 SGHDT, CDR2 YYEEEE. The CDR3 nucleotides are TGTGCCAGCAGCTCTGACAGGGGTAACTATGGCTACACCTTC. It specifies CASSSDRGNYGYTF.

This clone came up a few times. The V call is TRBV5-1, the J call TRBJ1-2, with 7 bases that match TRBD1. After removal of 3 bases from V and 6 bases from J, the junction contained 2 bases not matched to a gene. Germline loops: CDR1 SGHRS, CDR2 YFSETQ. The CDR3 covers 12 residues. The CDR3 nucleotides read TGCGCCAGCAGCTCCACAGGGGATGGCTACACCTTC. It yields the protein CASSSTGDGYTF.